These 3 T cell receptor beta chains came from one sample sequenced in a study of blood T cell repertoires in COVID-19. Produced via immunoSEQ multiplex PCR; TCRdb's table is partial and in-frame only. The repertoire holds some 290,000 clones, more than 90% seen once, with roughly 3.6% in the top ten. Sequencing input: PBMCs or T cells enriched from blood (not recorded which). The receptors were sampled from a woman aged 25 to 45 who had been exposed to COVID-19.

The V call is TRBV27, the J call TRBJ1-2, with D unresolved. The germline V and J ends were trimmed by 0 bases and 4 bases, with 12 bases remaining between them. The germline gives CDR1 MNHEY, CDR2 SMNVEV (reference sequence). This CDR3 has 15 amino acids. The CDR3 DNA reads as TGTGCCAGCAGTTTATCTTATAGGAACAGCTATGGCTACACCTTC. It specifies CASSLSYRNSYGYTF.

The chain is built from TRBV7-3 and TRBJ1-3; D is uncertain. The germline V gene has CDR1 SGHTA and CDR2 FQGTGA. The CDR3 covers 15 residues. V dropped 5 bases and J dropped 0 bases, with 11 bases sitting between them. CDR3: CASSPAGFSGNTIYF. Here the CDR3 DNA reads TGTGCCAGCAGCCCAGCGGGGTTCTCTGGAAACACCATATATTTT.

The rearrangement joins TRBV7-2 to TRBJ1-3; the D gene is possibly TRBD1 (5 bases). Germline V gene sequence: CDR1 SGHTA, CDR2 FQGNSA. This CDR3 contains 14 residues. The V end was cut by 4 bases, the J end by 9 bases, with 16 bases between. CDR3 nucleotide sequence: TGTGCCAGCAGCTCCTGGGGCGGTCGGAGCACCATATATTTT. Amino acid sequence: CASSSWGGRSTIYF.